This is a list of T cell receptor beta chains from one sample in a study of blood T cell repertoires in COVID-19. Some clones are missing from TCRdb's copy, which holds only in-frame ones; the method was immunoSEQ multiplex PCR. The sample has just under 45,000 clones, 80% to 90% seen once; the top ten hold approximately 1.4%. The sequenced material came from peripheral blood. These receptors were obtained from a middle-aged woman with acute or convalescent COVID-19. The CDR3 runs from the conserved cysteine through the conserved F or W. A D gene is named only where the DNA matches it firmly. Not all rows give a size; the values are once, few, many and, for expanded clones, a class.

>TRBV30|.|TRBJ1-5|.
CAWSDGGQPQHF
TGTGCCTGGAGTGATGGGGGGCAGCCCCAGCATTTT
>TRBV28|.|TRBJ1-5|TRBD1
CASSLPNRGQPQHF
TGTGCCAGCAGTTTGCCGAACAGGGGCCAGCCCCAGCATTTT
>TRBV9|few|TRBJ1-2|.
CASSPGPNFYGYTF
TGTGCCAGCAGCCCAGGCCCGAACTTCTATGGCTACACCTTC
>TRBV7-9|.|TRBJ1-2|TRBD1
CASSLSGDRGDYGYTF
TGTGCCAGCAGCTTAAGCGGGGACAGGGGGGACTATGGCTACACCTTC
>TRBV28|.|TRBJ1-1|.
CASSTHQGFREAFF
TGTGCCAGCAGTACCCACCAGGGGTTCCGAGAGGCTTTCTTT
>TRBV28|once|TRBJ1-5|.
CASSGVNQPQHF
TGTGCCAGCAGTGGAGTGAATCAGCCCCAGCATTTT
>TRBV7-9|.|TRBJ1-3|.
CASSLDNSGNTIYF
TGTGCCAGCAGCTTAGACAACTCTGGAAACACCATATATTTT
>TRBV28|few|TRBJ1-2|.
CASSLWGAVDGYTF
TGTGCCAGCAGTTTATGGGGGGCAGTTGATGGCTACACCTTC
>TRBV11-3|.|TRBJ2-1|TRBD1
CASSLEDRVNEQFF
TGTGCCAGCAGCTTAGAGGACAGGGTGAATGAGCAGTTCTTC
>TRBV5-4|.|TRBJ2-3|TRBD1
CASSRQRQGNTDTQYF
TGTGCCAGCAGCCGTCAACGACAGGGAAATACAGATACGCAGTATTTT
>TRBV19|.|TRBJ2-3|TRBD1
CASGQGSTDTQYF
TGTGCCAGCGGACAGGGCAGCACAGATACGCAGTATTTT
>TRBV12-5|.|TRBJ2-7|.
CASGLVGGPPGEQYF
TGTGCTAGTGGTTTGGTAGGTGGCCCTCCCGGGGAGCAGTACTTC
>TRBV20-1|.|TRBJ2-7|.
CSASALPLEQYF
TGCAGTGCTAGTGCCCTCCCCCTCGAGCAGTACTTC
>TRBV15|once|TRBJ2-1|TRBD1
CATSRMGTGFINEQFF
TGTGCCACCAGCAGAATGGGGACAGGGTTTATCAATGAGCAGTTCTTC
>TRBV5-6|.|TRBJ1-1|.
CASSSIRTPHLFEAFF
TGTGCCAGCAGCTCGATACGAACTCCCCACTTATTTGAAGCTTTCTTT
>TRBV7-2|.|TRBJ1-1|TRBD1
CASSITGGQAVNEAFF
TGTGCCAGCAGCATTACAGGGGGCCAGGCGGTTAATGAAGCTTTCTTT
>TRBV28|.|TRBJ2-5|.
CASSLGGAASAGAQYF
TGTGCCAGCAGTTTGGGGGGGGCAGCCTCTGCAGGGGCCCAGTACTTC
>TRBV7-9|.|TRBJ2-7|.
CASSLEDIYEQYF
TGTGCCAGCAGCCTAGAGGACATTTACGAGCAGTACTTC
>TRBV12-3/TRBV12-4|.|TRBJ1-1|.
CASSPGHNTEAFF
TGTGCCAGCAGCCCGGGACATAACACTGAAGCTTTCTTT
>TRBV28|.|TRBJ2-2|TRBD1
CASSLGQGIGRTGELFF
TGTGCCAGCAGTTTGGGACAGGGGATTGGACGCACCGGGGAGCTGTTTTTT
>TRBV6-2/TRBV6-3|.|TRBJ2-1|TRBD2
CASSYGGGAGNEQFF
TGTGCCAGCAGTTACGGCGGGGGGGCCGGCAATGAGCAGTTCTTC
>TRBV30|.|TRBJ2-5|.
CAWSVGQGLGETQYF
TGTGCCTGGAGTGTGGGTCAGGGGTTAGGAGAGACCCAGTACTTC
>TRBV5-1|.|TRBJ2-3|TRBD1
CASSPRTGKSNTQYF
TGCGCCAGCAGCCCCCGGACAGGGAAATCGAATACGCAGTATTTT
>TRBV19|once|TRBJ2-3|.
CASSSRDSTDTQYF
TGTGCCAGTAGCAGCCGGGACTCCACAGATACGCAGTATTTT
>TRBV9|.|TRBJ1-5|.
CASSVAGGEQPQHF
TGTGCCAGCAGCGTAGCTGGGGGCGAGCAGCCCCAGCATTTT
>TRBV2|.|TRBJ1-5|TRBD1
CASSLDRGNQPQHF
TGTGCCAGCAGTCTGGACAGGGGCAATCAGCCCCAGCATTTT
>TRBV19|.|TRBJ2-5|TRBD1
CASSVGQGIETQYF
TGTGCCAGTAGTGTGGGACAGGGGATAGAGACCCAGTACTTC
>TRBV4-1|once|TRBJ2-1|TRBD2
CASSPLGSGASEQFF
TGCGCCAGCAGCCCATTGGGTAGCGGGGCAAGTGAGCAGTTCTTC
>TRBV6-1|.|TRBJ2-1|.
CASSEALRKFEQFF
TGTGCCAGCAGTGAAGCGCTTAGAAAGTTTGAGCAGTTCTTC